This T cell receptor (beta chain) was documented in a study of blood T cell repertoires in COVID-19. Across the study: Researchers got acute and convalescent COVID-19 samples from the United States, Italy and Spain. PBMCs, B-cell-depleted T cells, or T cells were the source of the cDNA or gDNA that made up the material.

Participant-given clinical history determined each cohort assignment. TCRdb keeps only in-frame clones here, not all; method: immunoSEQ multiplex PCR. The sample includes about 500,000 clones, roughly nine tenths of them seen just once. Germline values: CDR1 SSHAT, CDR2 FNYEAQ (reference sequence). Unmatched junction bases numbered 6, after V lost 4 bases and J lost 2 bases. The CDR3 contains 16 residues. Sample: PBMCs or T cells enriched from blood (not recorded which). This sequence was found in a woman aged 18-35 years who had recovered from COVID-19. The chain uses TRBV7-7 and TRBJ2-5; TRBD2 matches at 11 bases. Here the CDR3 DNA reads TGTGCCAGCAGCTCCCTAGCGGGGGGCCCACAAGAGACCCAGTACTTC. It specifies CASSSLAGGPQETQYF.